These 3 T cell receptor beta chains share one sample of origin, sequenced in a study of metastatic and nonmetastatic thyroid tumors (dated by TCRdb to 2018 to 2021). Library generation was performed with PCR. The sequencer was an Illumina HiSeq 4000. Clones were called with MiXCR by TCRdb after fastp trimmed the public reads at Q25, and only in-frame beta chains were retained. This sample has some 69,000 clones in its table, and 13% to 15% of those were observed once. 5% to 8% of the sample belongs to the ten largest clones. No treatment had been received by any patient before thyroid surgery. Sequencing input: blood. The source of these receptors is a male donor with papillary thyroid cancer or a benign thyroid nodule (not recorded which). Some clones in this sample may be carry-over from other donors' samples.

This clone was recorded at least ten times. V usage is TRBV5-8 and J usage is TRBJ1-2, with D possibly matching TRBD1 (6 bases). The V end lost 4 bases, the J end lost 4 bases, and 11 bases lay between the germline ends. Germline CDR1 reads SGHTS; CDR2 reads YDEGEE. There are 13 residues in the CDR3. The CDR3 DNA reads as TGTGCCAGCAGCCTTGGACAGTTCTATGGCTACACCTTC. It yields the protein CASSLGQFYGYTF.

The sample holds many counts of this clone. In the same sample, other DNA sequences code for this CDR3. This chain connects TRBV4-1 to TRBJ2-1, with 13 nucleotides matching TRBD2. V lost 1 base to trimming and J lost 4 bases; unmatched junction nucleotides: 7. The CDR3 has 18 amino acids. The germline V gene has CDR1 MGHRA and CDR2 YSYEKL. CDR3 protein: CASSQVPPGLAGYNEQFF. In nucleotides, the CDR3 is TGCGCCAGCAGCCAAGTACCACCGGGACTAGCGGGGTACAATGAGCAGTTCTTC.

This clone was seen repeatedly, ten times or more. The rearrangement joins TRBV9 to TRBJ2-1; 7 nucleotides agree with TRBD2. CDR3 length equals 15 residues. Germline CDR1 is SGDLS and CDR2 is YYNGEE. Unmatched junction bases numbered 8, after V lost 4 bases and J lost 4 bases. The CDR3 loop is CASSSGKRGYNEQFF. CDR3 sequence (DNA): TGTGCCAGCAGCAGCGGGAAGCGGGGTTACAATGAGCAGTTCTTC.